The 19 T cell receptor beta chains in this list originate from one sample, sequenced in a study of T cell responses to AZD1222 COVID-19 vaccine. Method: immunoSEQ multiplex PCR; TCRdb's copy keeps in-frame clones and lacks some. Here the sample spans 100,000 to 150,000 clones, approximately 91% being singletons. Sequences were derived from peripheral blood, sampled 28 days after the second AZD1222 dose. These receptors all come from an adult who received the AZD1222 COVID-19 vaccine.

This clone was found a few times. J is TRBJ2-2 and V is TRBV2; D possibly corresponds to TRBD2 (6 bases). Germline CDR1 is SNHLY and CDR2 is FYNNEI. V dropped 5 bases and J dropped 10 bases, with 20 bases sitting between them. This CDR3 spans 15 amino acids. This CDR3 is CASSRTEGQFTELFF. The CDR3 DNA reads as TGTGCCAGCAGTCGAACGGAGGGCCAATTTACGGAGCTGTTTTTT.

This clone was found a few times. The chain joins TRBV10-3 to TRBJ2-1; TRBD2 is a possible D gene (6 bases). This CDR3 region has 13 residues. Trimming took off 8 bases at V and 10 bases at J, with 18 bases between the two ends. The germline V gene encodes CDR1 ENHRY and CDR2 SYGVKD. The CDR3 region has the DNA TGTGCCATCGCAGTGCGGGACCTGAGGGAGCAGTTCTTC. It yields the protein CAIAVRDLREQFF.

The chain uses TRBV5-8 and TRBJ1-2; 7 nucleotides match TRBD1. Per the germline V gene, CDR1 is SGHTS and CDR2 is YDEGEE. The trim removed 3 bases at V and 4 bases at J, leaving 9 bases unmatched. The CDR3 covers 15 residues. The CDR3 spells CASSSDRRRFYGYTF. The CDR3, as DNA: TGTGCCAGCAGCTCGGACAGGAGGAGGTTCTATGGCTACACCTTC.

About this clone: Other DNA sequences within the sample encode an identical CDR3. V gene TRBV9 combines with J gene TRBJ2-7; the D call may be TRBD1 or TRBD2 (5 bases each). V was shortened by 2 bases and J by 1 base, with 7 bases between the two germline ends. This CDR3 spans 13 amino acids. Per the germline V gene, CDR1 is SGDLS and CDR2 is YYNGEE. CDR3 sequence reads: CASSVGASYEQYF. As DNA, the CDR3 is TGTGCCAGCAGCGTCGGGGCTTCCTACGAGCAGTACTTC.

V usage is TRBV7-6 and J usage is TRBJ2-1; D uncertain. CDR3 length: 16 amino acids. Germline values: CDR1 SGHVS, CDR2 FNYEAQ. V was pared by 1 base and J by 3 bases, with 13 bases between. The CDR3 loop reads CASSLESGLNYNEQFF. DNA of the CDR3: TGTGCCAGCAGCTTAGAATCGGGTTTGAACTACAATGAGCAGTTCTTC. The variable domain in full, with the rest retrieved from reference TRBV7-6 and TRBJ2-1, is GAGVSQSPRYKVTKRGQDVALRCDPISGHVSLYWYRQALGQGPEFLTYFNYEAQQDKSGLPNDRFSAERPEGSISTLTIQRTEQRDSAMYRCASSLESGLNYNEQFFGPGTRLTVL.

J is TRBJ2-1 and V is TRBV7-9, with 10 bases aligning to TRBD1. Germline lookup yields CDR1 SEHNR and CDR2 FQNEAQ (reference sequence). After removal of 3 bases from V and 5 bases from J, the junction contained 10 bases not matched to a gene. The CDR3 loop spans 17 amino acids. The CDR3 is CASSFDRDRGSDNEQFF. In DNA, the CDR3 is TGTGCCAGCAGCTTCGACCGGGACAGGGGTTCCGACAATGAGCAGTTCTTC. The variable domain in full, completed from reference TRBV7-9 and TRBJ2-1, reads DTGVSQNPRHKITKRGQNVTFRCDPISEHNRLYWYRQTLGQGPEFLTYFQNEAQLEKSRLLSDRFSAERPKGSFSTLEIQRTEQGDSAMYLCASSFDRDRGSDNEQFFGPGTRLTVL.

The gene calls are TRBV5-1 and TRBJ2-3, with TRBD2 matching over 11 bases. V lost 4 bases, J lost 3 bases, and 7 bases stayed unmatched. This CDR3 is built from 16 residues. CDR1 and CDR2 from the germline V gene are SGHRS and YFSETQ. CDR3 sequence reads: CASSLGLAVMTDTQYF. CDR3 nucleotides: TGCGCCAGCAGCCTGGGACTAGCGGTTATGACAGATACGCAGTATTTT.

The V and J genes are TRBV7-9 and TRBJ1-6, with D perhaps TRBD1 (6 bases). V was trimmed by 2 bases and J by 8 bases, leaving 16 bases between them. The V gene's germline CDR1 is SEHNR and CDR2 FQNEAQ (reference sequence). The CDR3 totals 16 residues. For the CDR3, the DNA is TGTGCCAGCAGCTTATTTCCCAGGGGTGCGGATTCACCCCTCCACTTT. Its translation: CASSLFPRGADSPLHF.

The chain carries TRBV4-2 and TRBJ2-7; D is perhaps TRBD2 (6 bases). The germline V gene has CDR1 LGHNA and CDR2 YNFKEQ. The CDR3 runs 16 residues. Trimming stripped 1 base from V and 3 bases from J, with 16 bases between. The CDR3 sequence is CASSQARRLDDYEQYF. The DNA for the CDR3 is TGTGCCAGCAGCCAAGCCCGGAGACTAGATGACTACGAGCAGTACTTC.

The chain combines TRBV3-1 (or the pseudogene TRBV3-2) with TRBJ2-3; the match to TRBD1 covers 12 bases. V gave up 0 bases and J gave up 5 bases; unmatched junction bases: 9. CDR1 is LGHDT, CDR2 YNNKEL, per germline (reference sequence). This CDR3 is 18 amino acids long. The DNA for the CDR3 is TGTGCCAGCAGCCAAGAACCGAGGGACAGGGGGCTTCAAGATACGCAGTATTTT. It yields the protein CASSQEPRDRGLQDTQYF.

This clone was picked up a small number of times. The CDR3 sequence: CATSDLYGQGAPDTQYF. The DNA of the CDR3 is TGTGCCACCAGTGATTTGTATGGACAGGGGGCGCCGGATACGCAGTATTTT. The chain recombines TRBV24-1 with TRBJ2-3; 11 bases agree with TRBD1. This CDR3 is 17 amino acids long. V trimming: 0 bases; J trimming: 6 bases; junction bases outside the gene matches: 7. Germline V gene lookup returns CDR1 KGHDR and CDR2 SFDVKD.

The count of this clone is one. In nucleotides, the CDR3 is TGTGCCAGCAGCTCCGCCGGACAGTCGGGGTTGGGAAAACTGTTTTTT. It yields the protein CASSSAGQSGLGKLFF. The chain combines TRBV7-9 with TRBJ1-4; D may be TRBD1 (6 bases). The V end lost 4 bases, the J end lost 10 bases, and 22 bases lay between the germline ends. The CDR3 is 16 residues long. CDR1 and CDR2 from the germline V gene are SEHNR and FQNEAQ (reference sequence).

The genes are TRBV12-1 and TRBJ1-6; the tabulated D call, TRBD1, remains unverified against the DNA. TRBV12-1 is classified as a pseudogene. The CDR3 is made up of 17 amino acids. The CDR3 coding sequence is TGTGCCAGCAGCGGAACCGGGACAGGGAAAAGTAATTCACCCCTCCACTTT. This codes for CASSGTGTGKSNSPLHF.

The V call is TRBV9, the J call TRBJ2-1; D uncertain. The CDR3 contains 15 residues. Trimming cost V 3 bases and J 4 bases, with 14 bases left between them. Per the germline V gene, CDR1 is SGDLS and CDR2 is YYNGEE. Here the CDR3 DNA reads TGTGCCAGCAGCGCGACGGCGGCGCCATACAATGAGCAGTTCTTC. This sequence encodes CASSATAAPYNEQFF.

This chain links TRBV10-3 with TRBJ1-4; TRBD1 might be the D (6 bases). This CDR3 is 15 amino acids long. Trimming left V 2 bases short and J 3 bases short, with 10 bases between. The germline V gene has CDR1 ENHRY and CDR2 SYGVKD. The CDR3 is CAISEEGVANEKLFF. The CDR3 bases are TGTGCCATCAGTGAGGAGGGGGTTGCTAATGAAAAACTGTTTTTT.

The chain employs TRBV19 and TRBJ2-1, with TRBD2 matching 12 bases. Germline V lookup: CDR1 LNHDA, CDR2 SQIVND (reference sequence). V was pared by 3 bases and J by 6 bases, with 0 bases of the junction left unmatched. This CDR3 spans 14 amino acids. The CDR3 DNA reads TGTGCCAGTAGTATGACTAGCGGGAGCAATGAGCAGTTCTTC. Protein sequence: CASSMTSGSNEQFF.

This clone was seen more than once but under ten times. J is TRBJ2-3 and V is TRBV9, with unresolved D. Germline CDR1 is SGDLS and CDR2 is YYNGEE. This CDR3 comprises 13 residues. The V end lost 3 bases, the J end lost 6 bases, and 11 bases lay between the germline ends. The CDR3: CASSGSPWDTQYF. The CDR3 DNA reads as TGTGCCAGCAGCGGTTCCCCGTGGGATACGCAGTATTTT.

The V call is TRBV6-5, the J call TRBJ1-1; a weak D match, TRBD1 (6 bases). The CDR3 has 15 amino acids. Germline values: CDR1 MNHEY, CDR2 SVGAGI. V lost 3 bases and J lost 2, with 13 bases in between. The CDR3 protein is CASSYSGAINTEAFF. The DNA for the CDR3 is TGTGCCAGCAGTTATTCGGGGGCAATAAACACTGAAGCTTTCTTT.

This chain connects TRBV9 to TRBJ1-2; tentative D call: TRBD1 (5 bases). Germline lookup yields CDR1 SGDLS and CDR2 YYNGEE. Trimming took off 4 bases at V and 5 bases at J, with 18 bases between the two ends. The length of the CDR3 is 15 residues. CDR3 bases: TGTGCCAGCAGCAGTCCGGGACGATTGAGTTATGGCTACACCTTC. This encodes CASSSPGRLSYGYTF.